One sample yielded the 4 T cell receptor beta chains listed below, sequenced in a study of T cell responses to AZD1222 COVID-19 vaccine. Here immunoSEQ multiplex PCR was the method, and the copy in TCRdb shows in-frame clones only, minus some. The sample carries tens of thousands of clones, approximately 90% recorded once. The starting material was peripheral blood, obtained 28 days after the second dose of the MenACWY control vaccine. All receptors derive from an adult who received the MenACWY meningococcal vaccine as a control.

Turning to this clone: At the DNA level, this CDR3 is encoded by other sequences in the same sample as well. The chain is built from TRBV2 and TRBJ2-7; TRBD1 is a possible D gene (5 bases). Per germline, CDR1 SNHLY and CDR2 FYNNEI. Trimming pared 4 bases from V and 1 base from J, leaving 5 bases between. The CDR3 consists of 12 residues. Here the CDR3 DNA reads TGTGCCAGCAGTGGACAGTCCTACGAGCAGTACTTC. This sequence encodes CASSGQSYEQYF.

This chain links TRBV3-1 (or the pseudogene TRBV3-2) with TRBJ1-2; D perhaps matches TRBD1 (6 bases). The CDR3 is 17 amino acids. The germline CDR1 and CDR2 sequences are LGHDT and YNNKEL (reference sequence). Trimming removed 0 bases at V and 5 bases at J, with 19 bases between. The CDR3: CASSQDLGQGWYYGYTF. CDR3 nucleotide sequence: TGTGCCAGCAGCCAAGATTTAGGCCAGGGGTGGTATTATGGCTACACCTTC.

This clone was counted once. This CDR3 is CASSQTSPRETQYF. The CDR3 DNA is TGCGCCAGCAGTCAGACTAGTCCCCGAGAGACCCAGTACTTC. V and J are TRBV10-2 and TRBJ2-5; possibly TRBD2 for D (6 bases). Germline CDR1 reads WSHSY; CDR2 reads SAAADI. Trimming shortened V by 5 bases and J by 4 bases, and 14 bases separated the two germline ends. This CDR3 has 14 amino acids.

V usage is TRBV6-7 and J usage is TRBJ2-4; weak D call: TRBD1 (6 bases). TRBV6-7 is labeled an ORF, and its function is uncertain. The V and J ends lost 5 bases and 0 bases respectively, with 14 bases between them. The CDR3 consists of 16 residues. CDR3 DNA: TGTGCCAGCAGTCTACGACAGGTTCTAGCCAAAAACATTCAGTACTTC. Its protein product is CASSLRQVLAKNIQYF.